Listed below are T cell receptor beta chains from one sample, sequenced in a study of early T cells in non-severe SARS-CoV-2 infection. One entry per CDR3 protein results from TCRdb running MiXCR on the 5' RACE reads. The table has some 80,000 distinct CDR3 sequences, roughly 4.7% seen once. Specimen: whole blood, collected at baseline. The receptors were gathered from an adult who was a healthcare worker with PCR-confirmed SARS-CoV-2 infection or an uninfected control (not recorded which). Each CDR3 is given with its conserved first and last residue. Fields, in order: J gene, D gene, clone size, V gene, CDR3 DNA, CDR3 protein. A D gene is named only where the DNA matches it firmly. Not all rows give a size; the values are once, few, many and, for expanded clones, a class.

TRBJ2-1 | . | few | TRBV4-1 | TGCGCCAGCAGCCAAGTCTCGTCGGGGGTGAATGAGCAGTTCTTC | CASSQVSSGVNEQFF
TRBJ2-1 | . | few | TRBV18 | TGTGCCAGCTCACCACCAGTTAATACAGGGAACAATGAGCAGTTCTTC | CASSPPVNTGNNEQFF
TRBJ2-1 | TRBD2 | many | TRBV7-9 | TGTGCCAGCAGCTTACGGGCGGGACTAGCGGTGGATGAGCAGTTCTTC | CASSLRAGLAVDEQFF
TRBJ2-1 | TRBD2 | few | TRBV14 | TGTGCCAGCAGCCAATGGCCTAGCGGCAGTGAGCAGTTCTTC | CASSQWPSGSEQFF
TRBJ2-7 | TRBD2 | many | TRBV12-3/TRBV12-4 | TGTGCCAGCACCCTAGCGGGGAGCTCCTACGAGCAGTACTTC | CASTLAGSSYEQYF
TRBJ1-2 | . | . | TRBV4-1 | TGCGCCAGCAGCCAAGTTTCCAGGGGCGCCGTCTATGGCTACACCTTC | CASSQVSRGAVYGYTF
TRBJ2-7 | TRBD1 | few | TRBV20-1 | TGCAGTGCTAGAGTAACAGGGGGCAGGTGGGAGCAGTACTTC | CSARVTGGRWEQYF
TRBJ2-3 | . | . | TRBV5-1 | TGCGCCAGCAGCTTCCCGGGGAATACGCAGTATTTT | CASSFPGNTQYF
TRBJ2-7 | TRBD2 | many | TRBV7-2 | TGTGCCAGCAGCCGGACTAGCGGGACCTACGAGCAGTACTTC | CASSRTSGTYEQYF
TRBJ1-2 | . | few | TRBV7-8 | TGTGCCAGCAGCCTATACAGGGACTATGGCTACACCTTC | CASSLYRDYGYTF
TRBJ2-1 | TRBD2 | . | TRBV20-1 | TGCAGTGCTCATTCCGGGACTAGCGGGATCTATGAGCAGTTCTTC | CSAHSGTSGIYEQFF
TRBJ1-1 | TRBD1 | few | TRBV2 | TGTGCCAGCAGTGAAGACCAGACAGGGGCAGAAGCTTTCTTT | CASSEDQTGAEAFF
TRBJ2-1 | . | many | TRBV6-2/TRBV6-3 | TGTGCCAGCAGTTACTCCGGGACCCAGCAGTTCTTC | CASSYSGTQQFF
TRBJ1-1 | TRBD1 | few | TRBV13 | TGTGCCAGCAGCTTAGCGAGGACAGGGGGGAAGCGGGAAGCTTTCTTT | CASSLARTGGKREAFF
TRBJ1-5 | TRBD1 | many | TRBV7-8 | TGTGCCAGCAGCTTAGCTGGGACAGGGGGGGATCAGCCCCAGCATTTT | CASSLAGTGGDQPQHF
TRBJ2-3 | TRBD2 | many | TRBV6-5 | TGTGCCAGCAGTAGAGTAGCGGGAGGCCCCACAGATACGCAGTATTTT | CASSRVAGGPTDTQYF
TRBJ2-5 | . | many | TRBV13 | TGTGCCAGCAGCTTAAATGGCGGCTTCGTACAAGAGACCCAGTACTTC | CASSLNGGFVQETQYF
TRBJ2-3 | TRBD2 | . | TRBV20-1 | TGCAGTGCTACCGAACTAGCGGGGGCGGGAGATACGCAGTATTTT | CSATELAGAGDTQYF
TRBJ2-1 | TRBD2 | many | TRBV27 | TGTGCCAGCAGTGAGAGGGGTCTAGCGGGAGCCCCCTCCTACAATGAGCAGTTCTTC | CASSERGLAGAPSYNEQFF
TRBJ2-5 | TRBD2 | many | TRBV28 | TGTGCCAGCAACGGGGGGTACCAAGAGACCCAGTACTTC | CASNGGYQETQYF
TRBJ2-4 | TRBD2 | many | TRBV20-1 | TGCAGTGCCCCGACTAGCGGTGGAAACATTCAGTACTTC | CSAPTSGGNIQYF
TRBJ2-1 | TRBD2 | few | TRBV12-3/TRBV12-4 | TGTGCCAGCAGCCCCGGACTAGCACCCCACAATGAGCAGTTCTTC | CASSPGLAPHNEQFF
TRBJ2-2 | . | . | TRBV29-1 | TGCAGCGTTGAACTGTCGAACACCGGGGAGCTGTTTTTT | CSVELSNTGELFF
TRBJ2-1 | TRBD2 | . | TRBV7-2 | TGTGCCAGCAGCTTAGCCAGCGGGGCCTACAATGAGCAGTTCTTC | CASSLASGAYNEQFF
TRBJ2-7 | . | . | TRBV15 | TGTGCCACCAGCCTTGAATTGGGAGGCTACGAGCAGTACTTC | CATSLELGGYEQYF
TRBJ1-5 | TRBD1 | many | TRBV12-3/TRBV12-4 | TGTGCCAGCAGTTTAGAGGGGGCCAGCAATCAGCCCCAGCATTTT | CASSLEGASNQPQHF
TRBJ2-3 | TRBD1 | . | TRBV11-2 | TGTGCCGGGGGCTTGGGGACAGGGGCCACAGATACGCAGTATTTT | CAGGLGTGATDTQYF
TRBJ1-6 | . | few | TRBV4-1 | TGCGCCAGCAGCCAAGCGGATTCACCCCTCCACTTT | CASSQADSPLHF
TRBJ2-1 | TRBD2 | many | TRBV29-1 | TGCAGCGCAACGACTAGCGGGAGTGGTAATGAGCAGTTCTTC | CSATTSGSGNEQFF
TRBJ1-5 | . | . | TRBV27 | TGTGCCAGCAGCGAGACCCTGGGACACCCCAATCAGCCCCAGCATTTT | CASSETLGHPNQPQHF
TRBJ2-1 | . | few | TRBV19 | TGTGCCAGTAAAGTAAGGGGACCAAGCTCCTACAATGAGCAGTTCTTC | CASKVRGPSSYNEQFF
TRBJ2-3 | . | many | TRBV18 | TGTGCCAGCTCCCCACCCCAGGGTCGCACAGATACGCAGTATTTT | CASSPPQGRTDTQYF
TRBJ2-2 | . | many | TRBV30 | TGTGCCTGGAAAGACTCCGGGGAGCTGTTTTTT | CAWKDSGELFF
TRBJ2-7 | . | many | TRBV19 | TGTGCCAGTAGTACAGGGTCCTACGAGCAGTACTTC | CASSTGSYEQYF
TRBJ2-1 | . | many | TRBV7-2 | TGTGCCAGCCATCGGACCCGCGACTACAATGAGCAGTTCTTC | CASHRTRDYNEQFF
TRBJ1-2 | TRBD1 | . | TRBV6-6 | TGTGCCAGCAGTTATCGACAGGGTGATTACACCTTC | CASSYRQGDYTF
TRBJ1-1 | TRBD1 | many | TRBV10-3 | TGTGCCATCAGCAAAACAGGGGAGGGCACTGAAGCTTTCTTT | CAISKTGEGTEAFF
TRBJ2-5 | . | . | TRBV19 | TGTGCCAGTACCAATTCTCCTGCGGAGACCCAGTACTTC | CASTNSPAETQYF
TRBJ2-4 | . | few | TRBV12-3/TRBV12-4 | TGTGCCAGCGGTGCGTCCCCAATTCAGTACTTC | CASGASPIQYF
TRBJ2-3 | TRBD2 | many | TRBV7-2 | TGTGCCAGCAGCCGGACCGGGACTAGCGGGAGGAATGTAGATACGCAGTATTTT | CASSRTGTSGRNVDTQYF
TRBJ2-1 | TRBD2 | few | TRBV2 | TGTGCCAGCAGGGAGGAGACTAGCGGGAGAAGGGGTGAGCAGTTCTTC | CASREETSGRRGEQFF
TRBJ1-5 | . | . | TRBV27 | TGTGCCAGCAGCCACGGATATAGCAATCAGCCCCAGCATTTT | CASSHGYSNQPQHF
TRBJ2-7 | . | many | TRBV30 | TGTGCCTGGAGTGACTACGGCGGGACTGGACCCTACGAGCAGTACTTC | CAWSDYGGTGPYEQYF
TRBJ2-6 | . | . | TRBV6-5 | TGTGCCAGCAGTTACTCGCCCAGGGCTGGGGCCAACGTCCTGACTTTC | CASSYSPRAGANVLTF
TRBJ2-5 | . | few | TRBV3-1 | TGTGCCAGCAGCCAAAACGGGCCCGGGAGCCAGTACTTC | CASSQNGPGSQYF
TRBJ1-2 | . | . | TRBV30 | TGTGCCTGGAGCCCAGGACAGACAACCTATGGCTACACCTTC | CAWSPGQTTYGYTF
TRBJ1-4 | . | . | TRBV4-1 | TGCGCCAGCAGCCCATACAGGGATTTTAGTGAAAAACTGTTTTTT | CASSPYRDFSEKLFF
TRBJ1-6 | . | . | TRBV21-1 | TGTGCCAGCAGCAAAAACGGACGGTCGTATAATTCACCCCTCCACTTT | CASSKNGRSYNSPLHF
TRBJ1-5 | . | few | TRBV6-5 | TGTGCCAGCGGCCGGGGGCAGGGCAAACAGCCCCAGCATTTT | CASGRGQGKQPQHF
TRBJ1-1 | TRBD1 | . | TRBV7-9 | TGTGCCAGCAGCTTGCGGACAGGGGTGAGGACTGAAGCTTTCTTT | CASSLRTGVRTEAFF
TRBJ1-4 | . | few | TRBV5-5 | TGTGCCAGCAGCTTGGGTCATGCGTCGGGTGAAAAACTGTTTTTT | CASSLGHASGEKLFF
TRBJ1-1 | . | few | TRBV27 | TGTGCCAGCAGTTTCGGGGGCTCGGGTGAAGCTTTCTTT | CASSFGGSGEAFF
TRBJ2-2 | . | . | TRBV5-5 | TGTGCCAGCAGCCCGACAGGATACGACACCGGGGAGCTGTTTTTT | CASSPTGYDTGELFF
TRBJ2-1 | . | few | TRBV20-1 | TGCAGTGCCGAGTCTTACAATGAGCAGTTCTTC | CSAESYNEQFF
TRBJ1-2 | TRBD1 | many | TRBV6-5 | TGTGCCAGCGGTACAAGACAGGGAGCCTTGGGCTACACCTTC | CASGTRQGALGYTF